This TCR beta chain was recorded in a study of technical replicates of blood from a handful of donors. TCRdb's table, derived via immunoSEQ multiplex PCR, lists solely in-frame clones and lacks some. The sample shows some 87,000 clones, less than 98% of them seen only once. V dropped 3 bases and J dropped 7 bases, with 16 bases sitting between them. The V gene's germline CDR1 is MGHDK and CDR2 SYGVNS. The CDR3 length is 15 residues. Sequenced input: T cells isolated from PBMCs. The gene calls are TRBV25-1 and TRBJ2-1; no firm D call. The origin of this receptor is a human donor in good health. The CDR3 region has the DNA TGTGCCAGCAGTGACTCTTCTGGGCGAAGGAATGAGCAGTTCTTC. Its protein product is CASSDSSGRRNEQFF.